This T cell receptor beta chain was captured in a study of PD-1 blockade in classical Hodgkin lymphoma (TCRdb year 2020). Study-wide context: The study used TCR beta sequencing and CyTOF to define a peripheral blood immune signature of response to PD-1 blockade in classical Hodgkin lymphoma.

The time point tag for this specimen amounts to: newly diagnosed, previously untreated cHL patient sample. Magnetic negative selection with a Miltenyi CD4+ T cell isolation kit was used to purify CD4+ T cells from thawed PBMCs. PBMCs from patients with newly diagnosed, previously untreated classical Hodgkin lymphoma were sequenced as a comparison group for the relapsed/refractory trial patients. Peripheral blood was collected in 8 mL Vacutainer Cell Preparation Tubes, from which PBMCs were isolated by centrifugation and then cryopreserved. Purified CD4+ and CD8+ fractions were prepared only for cases where an additional PBMC sample was available. On LS columns in a quadroMACS separator, the magnetically labelled cells were depleted, and the flow-through was collected as the purified fraction. What the study reported, not specific to this receptor: Newly diagnosed patients were reported to have lower baseline TCR diversity than healthy donors, and relapsed/refractory patients were reported to have lower baseline TCR diversity still. The study was restricted to a single clinical trial cohort, and the causes of repertoire differences, possibly disease activity or prior therapy, were left undefined.

The Qiagen DNeasy kit was used to extract genomic DNA from unsorted PBMCs and from the negatively selected CD4+ and CD8+ fractions. Amplification of TCR beta CDR3 regions was done by immunoSEQ multiplex PCR with primers that anneal to V and J segments. A synthetic immune receptor repertoire was used to minimize amplification bias, and any remaining bias was removed computationally after sequencing. As for how the authors treated the data: Repertoire diversity was quantified as the Shannon entropy index using custom Python scripts. Unsorted, CD4+ and CD8+ repertoires were analyzed separately, except for combined analyses in which CD4+ and CD8+ sequences were merged in silico. TCRdb provides this immuneACCESS table in a form limited to in-frame rearrangements. Some clones are lacking; in checked studies, under half of them reflect an unresolved V gene, and why the rest are absent is not known. V, J and clone size reflect that table, while D and trimming were determined from the DNA. The sample table contains about 14,000 clones; only one count was recorded for more than 70% of them. More than 0.7% of the sample belongs to the ten largest clones.

About this clone: Which antigen it targets is not known. Base qualities were left out, and no much larger clone turns up one base away.

V sheds 5 bases and J sheds 0 bases, leaving 14 bases between their ends. The CDR3 numbers 15 residues from cysteine through phenylalanine. Here the CDR3 DNA is all that survives: 45 bases in frame from base 1. From a lookup of the germline V gene, CDR1 and CDR2 are KGHSH and LQKENI. The sequencing sample was made of CD4+ T cells from blood. The receptor chain draws on TRBV18 and TRBJ2-7; the D call could be TRBD1 or TRBD2, with each sharing 5 bases. The TCR was taken from a human donor with classical Hodgkin lymphoma. CDR3 reads: CASSKGRAASYEQYF. The DNA is TGTGCCAGCTCAAAGGGGCGAGCGGCCTCCTACGAGCAGTACTTC.